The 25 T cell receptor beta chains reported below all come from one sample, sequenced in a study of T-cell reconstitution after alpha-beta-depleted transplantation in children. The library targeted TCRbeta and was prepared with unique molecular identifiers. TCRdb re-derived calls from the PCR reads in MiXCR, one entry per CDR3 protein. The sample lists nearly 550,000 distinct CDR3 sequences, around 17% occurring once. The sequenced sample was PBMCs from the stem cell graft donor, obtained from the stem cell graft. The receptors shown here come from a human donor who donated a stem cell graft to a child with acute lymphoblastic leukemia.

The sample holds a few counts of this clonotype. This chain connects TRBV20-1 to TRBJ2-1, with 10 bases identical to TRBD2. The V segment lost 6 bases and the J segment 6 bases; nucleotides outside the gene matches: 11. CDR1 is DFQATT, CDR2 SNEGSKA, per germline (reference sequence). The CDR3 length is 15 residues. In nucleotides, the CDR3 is TGCAGTGCCAGACATCTAGCGGGAGATGGCAATGAGCAGTTCTTC. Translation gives CSARHLAGDGNEQFF.

The CDR3 DNA reads as TGCGCCAGCAGCCCCCAAGCGGCCTCTGGGGCCAACGTCCTGACTTTC. Its protein is CASSPQAASGANVLTF. The rearrangement uses TRBV5-1 and TRBJ2-6, with D maybe TRBD2 (5 bases). CDR3 length: 16 residues. The V end lost 4 bases, the J end lost 0 bases, and 11 bases lay between the germline ends. Germline V gene sequence: CDR1 SGHRS, CDR2 YFSETQ.

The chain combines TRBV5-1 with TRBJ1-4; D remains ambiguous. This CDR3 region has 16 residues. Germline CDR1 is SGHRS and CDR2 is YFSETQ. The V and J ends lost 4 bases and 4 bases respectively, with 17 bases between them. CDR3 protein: CASSRSHALSNEKLFF. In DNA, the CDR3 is TGCGCCAGCAGCAGAAGCCACGCGCTGAGTAATGAAAAACTGTTTTTT.

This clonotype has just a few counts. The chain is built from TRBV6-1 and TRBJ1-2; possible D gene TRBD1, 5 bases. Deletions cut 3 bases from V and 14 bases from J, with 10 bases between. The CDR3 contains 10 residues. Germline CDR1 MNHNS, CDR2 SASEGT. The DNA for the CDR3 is TGTGCCAGCAGTGACGGGGCAAGTACCTTC. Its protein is CASSDGASTF.

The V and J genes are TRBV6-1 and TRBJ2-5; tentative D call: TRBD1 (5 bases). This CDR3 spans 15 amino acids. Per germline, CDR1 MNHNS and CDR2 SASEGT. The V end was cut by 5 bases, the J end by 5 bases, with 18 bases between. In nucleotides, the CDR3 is TGTGCCAGCAGTCGTACAGACAGTGTGATGGAGACCCAGTACTTC. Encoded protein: CASSRTDSVMETQYF.

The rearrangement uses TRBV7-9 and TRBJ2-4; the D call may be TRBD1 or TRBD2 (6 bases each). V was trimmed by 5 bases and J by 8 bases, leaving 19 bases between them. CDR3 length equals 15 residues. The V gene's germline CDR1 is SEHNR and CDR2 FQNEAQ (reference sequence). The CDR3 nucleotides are TGTGCCAGCAGCGGACTCCAGGGGAGGTGGGACATTCAGTACTTC. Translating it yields CASSGLQGRWDIQYF.

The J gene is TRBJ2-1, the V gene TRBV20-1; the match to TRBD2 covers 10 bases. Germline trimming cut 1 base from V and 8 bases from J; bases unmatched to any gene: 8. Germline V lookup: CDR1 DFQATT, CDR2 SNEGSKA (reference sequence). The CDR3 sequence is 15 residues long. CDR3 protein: CSARVQREGRDEQFF. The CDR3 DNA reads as TGCAGTGCTAGAGTCCAGCGGGAGGGCCGGGATGAGCAGTTCTTC.

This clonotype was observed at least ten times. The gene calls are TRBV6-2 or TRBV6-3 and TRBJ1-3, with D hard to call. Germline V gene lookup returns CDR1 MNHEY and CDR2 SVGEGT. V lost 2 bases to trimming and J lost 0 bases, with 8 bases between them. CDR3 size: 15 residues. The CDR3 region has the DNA TGTGCCAGCAGTTACAGCGGTAACTCTGGAAACACCATATATTTT. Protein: CASSYSGNSGNTIYF.

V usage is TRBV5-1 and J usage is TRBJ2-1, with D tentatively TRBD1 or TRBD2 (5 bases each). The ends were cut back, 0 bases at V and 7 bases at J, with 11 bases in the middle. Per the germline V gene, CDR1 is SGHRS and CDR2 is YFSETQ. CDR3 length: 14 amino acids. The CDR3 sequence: CASSLVGAENEQFF. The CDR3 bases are TGCGCCAGCAGCTTGGTCGGGGCAGAGAATGAGCAGTTCTTC.

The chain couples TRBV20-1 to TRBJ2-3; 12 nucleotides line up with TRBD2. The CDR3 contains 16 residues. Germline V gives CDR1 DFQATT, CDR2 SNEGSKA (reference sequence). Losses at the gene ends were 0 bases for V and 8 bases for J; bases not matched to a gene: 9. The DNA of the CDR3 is TGCAGTGCTAGAGATTCCCTAGCGGGAGGGCCGAGTACGCAGTATTTT. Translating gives CSARDSLAGGPSTQYF.

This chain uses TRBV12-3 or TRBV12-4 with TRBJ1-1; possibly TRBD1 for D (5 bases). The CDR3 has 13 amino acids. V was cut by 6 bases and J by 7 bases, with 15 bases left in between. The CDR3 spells CASSSGHVFEAFF. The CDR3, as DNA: TGTGCCAGCAGCTCTGGACACGTTTTTGAAGCTTTCTTT.

In nucleotides, the CDR3 is TGCGCCAGTCGACTAAGGACGGCAGGGAATGAAAAACTGTTTTTT. Protein product: CASRLRTAGNEKLFF. V and J are TRBV5-1 and TRBJ1-4; perhaps TRBD1 as D (5 bases). CDR3 length: 15 amino acids. CDR1 SGHRS and CDR2 YFSETQ come from the germline V gene. The V and J ends lost 8 bases and 5 bases respectively, with 19 bases between them.

The CDR3 region has the DNA TGTGCCAGCTCACCTTTGATAGCGATCTCCTACAATGAGCAGTTCTTC. Its translation is CASSPLIAISYNEQFF. This sequence joins TRBV18 and TRBJ2-1; weak D call: TRBD2 (5 bases). Germline CDR1 and CDR2: KGHSH and LQKENI. The CDR3 sequence is 16 residues long. V lost 3 bases to trimming and J lost 0 bases, with 12 bases between them.

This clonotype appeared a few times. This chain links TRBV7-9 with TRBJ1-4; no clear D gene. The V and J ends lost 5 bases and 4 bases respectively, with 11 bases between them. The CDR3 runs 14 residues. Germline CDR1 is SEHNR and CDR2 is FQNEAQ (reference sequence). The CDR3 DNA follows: TGTGCCAGCAGCCCATGGCCGCTTAATGAAAAACTGTTTTTT. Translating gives CASSPWPLNEKLFF.

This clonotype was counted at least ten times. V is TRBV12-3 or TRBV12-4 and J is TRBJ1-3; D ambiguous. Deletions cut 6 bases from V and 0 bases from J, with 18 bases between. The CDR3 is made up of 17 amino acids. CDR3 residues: CASSLDMGSGSGNTIYF. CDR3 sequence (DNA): TGTGCCAGCAGCCTAGACATGGGTAGCGGCTCTGGAAACACCATATATTTT.

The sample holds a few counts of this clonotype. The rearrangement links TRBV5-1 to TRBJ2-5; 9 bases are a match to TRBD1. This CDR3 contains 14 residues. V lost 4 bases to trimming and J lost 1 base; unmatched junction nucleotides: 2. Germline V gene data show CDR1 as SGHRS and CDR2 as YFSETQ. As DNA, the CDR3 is TGCGCCAGCAGCAAGGGACAGGGCCAAGAGACCCAGTACTTC. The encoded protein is CASSKGQGQETQYF.

As DNA, the CDR3 is TGTGCCAGCAGCCCGTCCGGGGGGCATTGGGATGAGCAGTTCTTC. This translates into CASSPSGGHWDEQFF. The chain recombines TRBV6-1 with TRBJ2-1; tentatively, D is TRBD2 (7 bases). The CDR3 is 15 amino acids. Looked up from germline, CDR1 is MNHNS and CDR2 is SASEGT. V was trimmed by 6 bases and J by 8 bases, leaving 20 bases between them.

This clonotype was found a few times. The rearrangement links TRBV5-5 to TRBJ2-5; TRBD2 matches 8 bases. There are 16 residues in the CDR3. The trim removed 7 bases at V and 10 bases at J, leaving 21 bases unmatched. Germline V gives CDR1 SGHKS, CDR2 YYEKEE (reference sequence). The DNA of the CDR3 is TGTGCCAGCGAAGGTGGTCGGGAGGGCCCACGATGGGACCAGTACTTC. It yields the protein CASEGGREGPRWDQYF.

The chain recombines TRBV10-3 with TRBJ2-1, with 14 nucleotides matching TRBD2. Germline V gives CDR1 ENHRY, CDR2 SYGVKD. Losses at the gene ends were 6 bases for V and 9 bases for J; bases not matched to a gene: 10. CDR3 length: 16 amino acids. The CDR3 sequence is CAIRGPGTSGSGEQFF. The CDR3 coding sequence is TGTGCCATCAGAGGTCCCGGGACTAGCGGGAGTGGTGAGCAGTTCTTC.

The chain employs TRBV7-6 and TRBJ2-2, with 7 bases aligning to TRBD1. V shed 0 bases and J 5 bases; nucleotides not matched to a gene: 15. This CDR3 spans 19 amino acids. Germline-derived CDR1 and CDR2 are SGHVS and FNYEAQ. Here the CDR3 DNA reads TGTGCCAGCAGCTTAGCGATAATAATAGACAGGGCATATACCGGGGAGCTGTTTTTT. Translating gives CASSLAIIIDRAYTGELFF.

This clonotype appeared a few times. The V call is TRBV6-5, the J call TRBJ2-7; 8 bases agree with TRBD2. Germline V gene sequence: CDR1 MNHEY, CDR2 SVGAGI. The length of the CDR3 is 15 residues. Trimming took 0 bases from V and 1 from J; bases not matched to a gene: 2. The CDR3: CASSYSGGGSYEQYF. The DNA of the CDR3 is TGTGCCAGCAGTTACTCCGGGGGGGGGTCCTACGAGCAGTACTTC.

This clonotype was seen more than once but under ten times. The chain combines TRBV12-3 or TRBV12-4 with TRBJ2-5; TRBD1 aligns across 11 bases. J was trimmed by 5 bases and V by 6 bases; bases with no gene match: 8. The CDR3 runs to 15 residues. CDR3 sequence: CASSRGQGAGETQYF. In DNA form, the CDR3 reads TGTGCCAGCAGCAGAGGACAGGGGGCAGGGGAGACCCAGTACTTC.

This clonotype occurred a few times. This CDR3 is CASSLSLAGGAGELFF. CDR3 nucleotide sequence: TGTGCCAGCAGTTTGAGTCTAGCGGGAGGCGCCGGGGAGCTGTTTTTT. The rearrangement uses TRBV12-3 or TRBV12-4 and TRBJ2-2; 11 bases agree with TRBD2. J lost 6 bases, V lost 3 bases, and 6 bases had no gene match. This CDR3 has 16 residues.

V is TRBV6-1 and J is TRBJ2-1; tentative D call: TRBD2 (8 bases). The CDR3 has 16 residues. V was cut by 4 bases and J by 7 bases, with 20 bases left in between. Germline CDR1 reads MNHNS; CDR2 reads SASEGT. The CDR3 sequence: CASSVLAGQTENEQFF. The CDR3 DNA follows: TGTGCCAGCAGTGTTTTAGCGGGACAGACGGAAAATGAGCAGTTCTTC.

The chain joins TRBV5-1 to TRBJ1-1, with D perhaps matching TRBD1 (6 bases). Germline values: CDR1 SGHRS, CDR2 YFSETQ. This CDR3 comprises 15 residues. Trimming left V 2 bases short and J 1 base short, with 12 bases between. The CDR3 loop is CASSFLTGRNTEAFF. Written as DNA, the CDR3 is TGCGCCAGCAGCTTCCTGACAGGAAGGAACACTGAAGCTTTCTTT.